The table lists the clone carrying this T cell receptor (beta chain) with many counts. Its matching antigen is unknown. This beta chain is an off-target read within a library intended for alpha chains, so its frequency means little. Individually, TCR cDNA molecules were each labelled with a unique molecular identifier. One entry per CDR3 protein, called by TCRdb with MiXCR from the 5' RACE reads. The table shows nearly 11,000 distinct CDR3 sequences, with approximately 4.7% occurring only once. This entry belongs to a study of spatial heterogeneity in lung cancer. General study results and limits: Higher tumor mutation counts went along with higher counts of expanded intratumoral alpha and beta TCRs.

As to time point: sample taken at primary tumor resection. The donors comprised about 69 untreated early-stage non-small cell lung cancer patients. Whole RNA, isolated from tumor, nontumor lung or frozen PBMC, was sequenced without prior sorting. Per germline, CDR1 DFQATT and CDR2 SNEGSKA (reference sequence). This CDR3 region has 14 residues. The germline V and J ends were trimmed by 1 base and 3 bases, with 12 bases remaining between them. This receptor was identified in a male donor with early-stage non-small cell lung cancer. J is TRBJ1-1 and V is TRBV20-1, with D unclear. The sample here was lung tumor tissue, taken at surgery. CDR3 sequence: CSARAMGWDTEAFF. The CDR3 DNA reads as TGCAGTGCTAGAGCCATGGGATGGGACACTGAAGCTTTCTTT.